This record looks at one T cell receptor (beta chain) sequence and its context. The antigen remains unidentified. The sample originates from a study of T cell clones after liver transplantation. Study summary: Pre-transplant mixed lymphocyte reactions yielded third-party-reactive TCRbeta sequences as comparators for graft-donor-reactive sequences.

V dropped 3 bases and J dropped 6 bases, with 6 bases sitting between them. Germline values: CDR1 MDHEN, CDR2 SYDVKM. The CDR3 loop spans 12 amino acids. Study findings and constraints: Rather than being deleted, graft donor-reactive T cells may have moved into the graft. Post-transplant time points were not standardized, so conclusions are preliminary.

Using immunoSEQ multiplex PCR, the repertoire was profiled, and TCRdb retains in-frame clones only, with some absent. This sample yields roughly 80,000 clones, of which 65% to 85% are seen a single time; approximately 0.43% belongs to the top ten. The specimen was CD4+ T cells from blood, collected 45 to 47 months after liver transplant. This chain links TRBV28 with TRBJ1-5; D not certain. The receptor was derived from a human patient who received a liver transplant. A share of the T cells may be of graft donor origin. CDR3 DNA: TGTGCCAGCAGTTTGTTAATTCAGCCCCAGCATTTT. The encoded protein is CASSLLIQPQHF.